Many counts were recorded for the clone carrying this T cell receptor beta chain. Its antigen is unknown. Generated by immunoSEQ multiplex PCR, the TCRdb table keeps only in-frame clones and is missing some. Altogether roughly 35,000 clones were found in the sample, and no singletons occur. These data come from a study of T cells after posttransplantation cyclophosphamide. Findings and limits, study-wide: Skin or GI-infiltrating T cells shared few TRB sequences with blood. Donor CD8+ memory clones often dominated recipient blood repertoires at later times.

The sequenced material came from PBMCs. This TCR was recovered from a woman aged 50 to 60 in good health and a related stem cell transplant donor.

The CDR3 bases are TGTGCCAGTAGCGGGAGGAGGAGGGGAATCTCCTACGAGCAGTACTTC. Its protein is CASSGRRRGISYEQYF. This chain links TRBV19 with TRBJ2-7; 7 positions match TRBD2. The ends lost 6 bases at V and 0 bases at J; junction bases unmatched: 11. The CDR3 consists of 16 residues. CDR1 is LNHDA and CDR2 is SQIVND in the germline V gene (reference sequence).